The 3 T cell receptor beta chains presented below share a single source sample, sequenced in a study of T cells in Graves' hyperthyroidism and ophthalmopathy. Amplification of TCR beta CDR3 regions used RNA as the template. Initially, a first-round RT-PCR of the TCR CDR3 employed the HTBI primer set. One entry per CDR3 protein results from TCRdb running MiXCR on the multiplex PCR reads. Among about 270,000 distinct CDR3 sequences, about 20% were seen once, and the ten largest hold over 55%. Sequenced: blood. The source is a young man with Graves' ophthalmopathy.

The chain links TRBV3-1 to TRBJ1-6; TRBD1 might be the D (5 bases). Trimming cost V 1 base and J 5 bases, with 12 bases left between them. There are 16 residues in the CDR3. Germline V gene lookup returns CDR1 LGHDT and CDR2 YNNKEL (reference sequence). CDR3 in DNA: TGTGCCAGCAGCCAAGGGGACCGGGGCCATAATTCACCCCTCCACTTT. Amino acids: CASSQGDRGHNSPLHF.

This clonotype was counted at least ten times. This chain joins TRBV3-1 and TRBJ1-1; 9 bases are a match to TRBD1. Germline trimming cut 4 bases from V and 4 bases from J; bases unmatched to any gene: 4. CDR3 length equals 14 residues. Germline CDR1 and CDR2: LGHDT and YNNKEL (reference sequence). The CDR3 region has the DNA TGTGCCAGCAGCCCTACGACAGGGGGCACTGAAGCTTTCTTT. Amino acids: CASSPTTGGTEAFF.

This chain links TRBV13 with TRBJ2-2, with TRBD2 matching over 10 bases. Germline V gene data show CDR1 as PRHDT and CDR2 as FYEKMQ (reference sequence). CDR3 length: 17 amino acids. V dropped 2 bases and J dropped 0; count of bases not matched to a gene: 3. The CDR3 nucleotides are TGTGCCAGCAGCTTAAATAGCGGGAGGTCGAACACCGGGGAGCTGTTTTTT. The encoded protein is CASSLNSGRSNTGELFF.